This is a list of T cell receptor beta chains from one sample in a study of control samples from healthy donors and cancer patients. Produced via immunoSEQ multiplex PCR; TCRdb's table is partial and in-frame only. Of 90,000 to 150,000 clones detected, 70% to 90% appear once; the ten largest clones hold 30% to 40%. The sample consisted of blood. The receptor set was obtained from a man over 45 in good health. Both conserved end residues are trimmed from each CDR3. Clone size, where shown, is once, few, many, or a class for clones that have expanded.

v_call	j_call	clone_size	cdr3_aa
TRBV6-5	TRBJ1-1	NA	ASSYSGGATEAF
TRBV9	TRBJ1-2	NA	ASTPYPLPYGYT
TRBV19	TRBJ2-3	NA	ASSWGTDTQY
TRBV5-6	TRBJ1-2	NA	ASSLFRTGYT
TRBV24-1	TRBJ2-3	NA	ATSDLRAGADTQY
TRBV6-4	TRBJ1-2	NA	ASSDFRTGAGYT
TRBV6-2/TRBV6-3	TRBJ1-6	NA	ASSTTPWGSPLH
TRBV28	TRBJ1-5	NA	ASSLLGLFQPQH
TRBV18	TRBJ2-1	NA	ASSPDRGRTIEQF
TRBV7-2	TRBJ1-2	NA	ASSLGSANYGYT
TRBV6-4	TRBJ1-2	once	ASSPTGNYGYT
TRBV5-1	TRBJ1-2	NA	ASSLDSENGYT
TRBV24-1	TRBJ1-1	NA	ATSAGTGSPEAF
TRBV19	TRBJ2-1	NA	ASSRGLAGGIEQF
TRBV7-9	TRBJ2-7	NA	ASSLGLFPSEQY
TRBV7-8	TRBJ2-6	NA	ASSLRRTGANVLT
TRBV12-3/TRBV12-4	TRBJ1-4	NA	ASSLRIEKLF
TRBV4-3	TRBJ1-5	NA	ASSQDLQENQPQH
TRBV7-6	TRBJ1-6	NA	ASSIRPSYNSPLH
TRBV7-2	TRBJ2-7	NA	ASSLGTSII
TRBV6-4	TRBJ2-2	NA	ASSPEGGAGELF
TRBV18	TRBJ1-5	NA	ASSERTPGDNQPQH
TRBV18	TRBJ2-5	NA	ASSLDQETQY
TRBV21-1	TRBJ1-2	NA	ASSFEWWTVTSNYGYT
TRBV9	TRBJ1-2	NA	ASSVGGGTYGYT
TRBV7-2	TRBJ1-3	few	ASSLSGPRPGNTIY
TRBV10-3	TRBJ1-3	NA	AISQHDSGNTIY
TRBV6-5	TRBJ1-2	NA	ASSYPGKGYT
TRBV14	TRBJ1-4	NA	ASSQGTWSGEKLF
TRBV6-1	TRBJ1-2	once	ASSETDPNYGYT
TRBV5-8	TRBJ1-1	NA	ASSPTGANTEAF
TRBV7-2	TRBJ1-3	once	ASSLSLEPSSGNTIY
TRBV5-5	TRBJ2-2	NA	ASRPLAGGTGELF
TRBV5-4	TRBJ2-5	NA	ASSSQLAGGETQY
TRBV11-2	TRBJ1-6	NA	ASRLTGGSRLSYNSPLH
TRBV5-6	TRBJ1-1	NA	ASSFRGLNTEAF
TRBV15	TRBJ1-4	NA	ATSRDPSTNEKLF
TRBV9	TRBJ1-1	NA	ASSVGNRGTTEAF
TRBV7-2	TRBJ1-4	once	ASSLDTATNEKLF
TRBV7-6	TRBJ1-4	NA	ASSQPGQGGEKLF
TRBV9	TRBJ2-2	NA	ASSFRTGPTGELF
TRBV11-2	TRBJ2-3	NA	ASTLQGRETQY
TRBV5-1	TRBJ1-2	NA	ASSLDVDRGVGYT
TRBV27	TRBJ1-1	NA	ASSLWGGSSMNTEAF